The 19 T cell receptor beta chains below were found in one sample sequenced in a study of T cell responses to AZD1222 COVID-19 vaccine. Profiling relied on immunoSEQ multiplex PCR, and the TCRdb table lists in-frame clones only, not all of them. Among 110,000 to 150,000 clones listed, roughly 91% were seen once. The sample was peripheral blood, taken on day 0 of AZD1222 vaccination. The receptors here all came from an adult in good health.

The chain couples TRBV5-1 to TRBJ2-5, with D unclear. Germline V gene lookup returns CDR1 SGHRS and CDR2 YFSETQ. CDR3 size: 14 residues. Trimming shortened V by 4 bases and J by 2 bases, and 12 bases separated the two germline ends. CDR3 sequence (DNA): TGCGCCAGCAGCCCGGAAAGGGCGCAAGAGACCCAGTACTTC. Translating gives CASSPERAQETQYF.

This clone was picked up one time. V and J are TRBV10-3 and TRBJ2-7, with D possibly matching TRBD2 (5 bases). This CDR3 spans 13 amino acids. V gave up 10 bases and J gave up 3 bases, with 16 bases separating them. Germline V lookup: CDR1 ENHRY, CDR2 SYGVKD. The CDR3 here is CATGGDADYEQYF. CDR3 in DNA: TGTGCCACCGGAGGCGACGCGGACTACGAGCAGTACTTC.

The chain couples TRBV4-1 to TRBJ1-2; no definite D call. Between the trimmed V and J ends, which lost 3 bases and 4 bases, there was a span of 9 bases. This CDR3 contains 13 residues. Germline V gene data show CDR1 as MGHRA and CDR2 as YSYEKL. The CDR3 sequence: CASSQTTGYGYTF. For the CDR3, the DNA is TGCGCCAGCAGCCAGACTACCGGCTATGGCTACACCTTC.

The rearrangement joins TRBV6-2 or TRBV6-3 to TRBJ1-5; tentatively, D is TRBD1 (5 bases). V was trimmed by 2 bases and J by 2 bases, leaving 22 bases between them. The CDR3 sequence is 19 residues long. CDR1 and CDR2 from the germline V gene are MNHEY and SVGEGT. Here the CDR3 DNA reads TGTGCCAGCAGTTACGTCCGGGACCCCCCGATGGGGGGCAATCAGCCCCAGCATTTT. It translates to CASSYVRDPPMGGNQPQHF.

The gene calls are TRBV7-2 and TRBJ2-3; 10 positions match TRBD2. J was trimmed by 2 bases and V by 2 bases; bases with no gene match: 1. The CDR3 extends over 15 amino acids. Germline CDR1 reads SGHTA; CDR2 reads FQGNSA. For the CDR3, the DNA is TGTGCCAGCAGCTTAACTAGCGGGACCACAGATACGCAGTATTTT. Residues: CASSLTSGTTDTQYF.

The J gene is TRBJ2-3, the V gene TRBV5-4, with D perhaps TRBD2 (6 bases). The V gene's germline CDR1 is SGHNT and CDR2 YYREEE (reference sequence). V was shortened by 6 bases and J by 0 bases, with 14 bases between the two germline ends. The CDR3 covers 15 residues. DNA of the CDR3: TGTGCCAGCAATCGGGGACTCCCTAGCACAGATACGCAGTATTTT. Translating it yields CASNRGLPSTDTQYF.

V gene TRBV6-1 combines with J gene TRBJ2-1, with 9 bases that match TRBD2. V shed 3 bases and J 2 bases; nucleotides not matched to a gene: 5. CDR1 is MNHNS and CDR2 is SASEGT in the germline V gene. This CDR3 region has 16 residues. CDR3 sequence (DNA): TGTGCCAGCAGTGATTTTCTAGCGGGGCCCTACAATGAGCAGTTCTTC. Amino acids: CASSDFLAGPYNEQFF.

The chain joins TRBV11-3 to TRBJ2-1; maybe TRBD2 (6 bases). Germline assignment: CDR1 SGHNT and CDR2 YENEEA. V gave up 1 base and J gave up 4 bases, with 11 bases separating them. The CDR3 loop spans 15 amino acids. CDR3 in amino acids: CASSLGLGKYNEQFF. The CDR3, as DNA: TGTGCCAGCAGCTTAGGACTAGGGAAGTACAATGAGCAGTTCTTC.

This clone was picked up a small number of times. Written as DNA, the CDR3 is TGTGCCAGCAGTGCTAGCGGGGGTTCCTACAATGAGCAGTTCTTC. Its translation is CASSASGGSYNEQFF. The V call is TRBV6-4, the J call TRBJ2-1; TRBD2 matches 10 bases. CDR3 size: 15 residues. The J segment lost 1 base and the V segment lost 4 bases, leaving 1 base of the junction unmatched. The germline CDR1 and CDR2 sequences are MRHNA and SNTAGT.

The gene calls are TRBV28 and TRBJ1-5; D remains ambiguous. This CDR3 has 14 residues. V shed 5 bases and J shed 3 bases, with 11 bases lying between them. The V gene's germline CDR1 is MDHEN and CDR2 SYDVKM. The CDR3 sequence is CASSQDGDNQPQHF. The CDR3 nucleotides are TGTGCCAGCAGTCAGGACGGAGACAATCAGCCCCAGCATTTT.

This rearrangement joins TRBV9 to TRBJ1-1; 7 nucleotides agree with TRBD1. CDR1 and CDR2 from the germline V gene are SGDLS and YYNGEE. V was clipped by 6 bases and J by 1 base; unmatched bases: 15. The CDR3 length is 17 residues. Here the CDR3 DNA reads TGTGCCAGCACCTTAGGAGGGGGCGGAGGTCGGAACACTGAAGCTTTCTTT. Its translation is CASTLGGGGGRNTEAFF.

V is TRBV27 and J is TRBJ2-1, with D possibly TRBD2 on 7 matching bases. V was trimmed by 4 bases and J by 6 bases, leaving 16 bases between them. The CDR3 totals 15 residues. Per the germline V gene, CDR1 is MNHEY and CDR2 is SMNVEV (reference sequence). CDR3 residues: CASSWGGPLGNEQFF. The CDR3 region has the DNA TGTGCCAGCAGTTGGGGGGGGCCTTTAGGCAATGAGCAGTTCTTC.

The chain couples TRBV5-1 to TRBJ1-5; TRBD1 might be the D (5 bases). Between the trimmed V and J ends, which lost 2 bases and 0 bases, there was a span of 9 bases. The germline V gene has CDR1 SGHRS and CDR2 YFSETQ. This CDR3 spans 15 amino acids. DNA of the CDR3: TGCGCCAGCAGCTTAACAGGAAATAGCAATCAGCCCCAGCATTTT. Encoded protein: CASSLTGNSNQPQHF. The full variable domain, with the rest looked up from reference TRBV5-1 and TRBJ1-5, is KAGVTQTPRYLIKTRGQQVTLSCSPISGHRSVSWYQQTPGQGLQFLFEYFSETQRNKGNFPGRFSGRQFSNSRSEMNVSTLELGDSALYLCASSLTGNSNQPQHFGDGTRLSIL.

This chain joins TRBV2 and TRBJ1-3; D is undetermined. The V end was cut by 7 bases, the J end by 7 bases, with 11 bases between. The CDR3 consists of 12 residues. Germline V CDR1 and CDR2: SNHLY, FYNNEI. CDR3 protein: CASKAFANTIYF. CDR3 coding DNA: TGTGCCAGCAAGGCGTTCGCCAACACCATATATTTT.

J is TRBJ1-1 and V is TRBV5-1; D is ambiguous. CDR1 is SGHRS, CDR2 YFSETQ, per germline. Trimming removed 4 bases from V and 1 base from J, with 11 bases in between. The CDR3 sequence is 14 residues long. The CDR3 coding sequence is TGCGCCAGCAGCCCCCTTGGGGAGAACACTGAAGCTTTCTTT. Protein: CASSPLGENTEAFF.

In nucleotides, the CDR3 is TGTGCCAGCAGCGTATACGGGGAATCTGGTCAGCCCCAGCATTTT. The encoded protein is CASSVYGESGQPQHF. This chain connects TRBV9 to TRBJ1-5; no firm D call. Germline-derived CDR1 and CDR2 are SGDLS and YYNGEE. V was trimmed by 1 base and J by 6 bases, leaving 14 bases between them. CDR3 length: 15 residues.

The CDR3 nucleotides are TGTGCCAGTACTCCCTCGAGGGACCAGACCCACGAGCAGTACTTC. Translation: CASTPSRDQTHEQYF. The chain has TRBV19 and TRBJ2-7; D assignment may be TRBD1 or TRBD2 (5 bases each). The V gene's germline CDR1 is LNHDA and CDR2 SQIVND (reference sequence). The CDR3 is made up of 15 amino acids. Trimming took 7 bases from V and 5 from J, leaving 21 bases between them.

This chain uses TRBV28 with TRBJ1-6; D is possibly TRBD1 (5 bases). Trimming shortened V by 4 bases and J by 6 bases, and 13 bases separated the two germline ends. The CDR3 runs 15 residues. The germline CDR1 and CDR2 sequences are MDHEN and SYDVKM. The CDR3 nucleotides read TGTGCCAGCAGTTCCAGGGCTCCGGGTAATTCACCCCTCCACTTT. The encoded protein is CASSSRAPGNSPLHF. Full variable domain (outside the CDR3, taken from reference TRBV28 and TRBJ1-6): DVKVTQSSRYLVKRTGEKVFLECVQDMDHENMFWYRQDPGLGLRLIYFSYDVKMKEKGDIPEGYSVSREKKERFSLILESASTNQTSMYLCASSSRAPGNSPLHFGNGTRLTVT.

The rearrangement joins TRBV29-1 to TRBJ1-2, with a possible D match to TRBD1 (5 bases). The CDR3 length is 14 residues. V was clipped by 7 bases and J by 1 base, with 16 bases between them. Germline values: CDR1 SQVTM, CDR2 ANQGSEA. The DNA for the CDR3 is TGCAGCGCATTCGAGGGGCGATTTAACTATGGCTACACCTTC. Translating gives CSAFEGRFNYGYTF.